This TCR beta chain was documented in a study of identical twins. Regarding the study as a whole: Instead of following the same donors, the conclusions were based on cross-sectional statistical analysis.

TCRdb reanalysed the 5' RACE reads using MiXCR and keeps one entry per CDR3 protein. The data show 700,000 or so distinct CDR3 sequences, with 8.6% seen just once and 0.85% to 1% held by the top ten. This clonotype was found a few times. Its target is not known. The same data also went into a second study, on yellow fever vaccine responses in identical twins.

The receptor was isolated from a woman under 30 in good health. The sequenced material came from PBMCs.

The CDR3 DNA is TGTGCTAGTGGTTTGGGGACTAACACCGGGGAGCTGTTTTTT. It codes for CASGLGTNTGELFF. The gene calls are TRBV12-5 and TRBJ2-2; perhaps TRBD2 as D (5 bases). Trimming pared 1 base from V and 2 bases from J, leaving 5 bases between. This CDR3 spans 14 amino acids. Germline assignment: CDR1 LGHNT and CDR2 FRNRAP.